These T cell receptor beta chains were read from a single sample in a study of CD8+CD57+ T cells in acquired aplastic anemia. TCRdb re-called the reads with MiXCR, one entry per CDR3 protein. The table records some 210,000 distinct CDR3 sequences, approximately 60% of them present only once. Sequenced sample: sorted CD4+, CD8+, or CD8+CD57+ T cells (not recorded which) from PBMCs. The receptors derive from a human donor in good health. CDR3s include the opening cysteine and the closing phenylalanine or tryptophan. Fields, in order: J gene, D gene, clone size, V gene, CDR3 DNA, CDR3 protein. D genes are given only for firm matches. The size field is filled for only some rows; it gives once, few, many or a size class.

TRBJ1-2 - few TRBV20-1 TGCAGTGCCAGCGACATGGGAGGCGCGTACTATGGCTACACCTTC CSASDMGGAYYGYTF
TRBJ1-2 - - TRBV24-1 TGTGCCACCAGTGAGTCCAACAGGGTGGCTGGCTACACCTTC CATSESNRVAGYTF
TRBJ1-2 TRBD1 - TRBV5-1 TGCGCCAGCAGCGAAGGGGACAGGGTCGCCTATGGCTACACCTTC CASSEGDRVAYGYTF
TRBJ1-2 TRBD1 - TRBV7-8 TGTGCCAGCAGCTTAGGTACAGGGGTTGGAGGCTACACCTTC CASSLGTGVGGYTF
TRBJ2-3 - once TRBV7-9 TGTGCCAGCAGGGGGGGGGCAGGGAATGCGGATACGCAGTATTTT CASRGGAGNADTQYF
TRBJ1-1 TRBD1 - TRBV7-9 TGTGCCAGCAGCCTAATGGGACAGGGCCCCACTGAAGCTTTCTTT CASSLMGQGPTEAFF
TRBJ2-5 - many TRBV13 TGTGCCAGCAGCTCCGAGGAAGTCCAGTACTTC CASSSEEVQYF
TRBJ1-4 TRBD1 - TRBV19 TGTGCCAGTAGCACAGACAGGGGAGGCGAAAAACTGTTTTTT CASSTDRGGEKLFF
TRBJ2-7 - few TRBV20-1 TGCAGTGCTAGACAGGGGAGATCCTACGAGCAGTACTTC CSARQGRSYEQYF
TRBJ2-2 - many TRBV11-3 TGTGCCAGCGCTGAGTGGCAGGGTGGGAACACCGGGGAGCTGTTTTTT CASAEWQGGNTGELFF
TRBJ2-2 - many TRBV5-4 TGTGCCAGCAGCCATCCGACCGAGCGGGTCACCGGGGAGCTGTTTTTT CASSHPTERVTGELFF
TRBJ1-5 - - TRBV20-1 TGCAGTGCTAGTAGGCGGCTTAGCAATCAGCCCCAGCATTTT CSASRRLSNQPQHF
TRBJ2-7 - few TRBV15 TGTGCCACCAGCAGAGATACCAACGGGGGTAGGTACTTC CATSRDTNGGRYF
TRBJ1-4 - few TRBV15 TGTGCCACCAGCACAGCCGACAGAGCTAATGAAAAACTGTTTTTT CATSTADRANEKLFF
TRBJ2-7 - - TRBV20-1 TGCAGTGCCCATAGCGGATTAAACTCCTACGAGCAGTACTTC CSAHSGLNSYEQYF
TRBJ2-5 TRBD2 few TRBV9 TGTGCCAGCAGCTCGGGACTAGCCCAAGAGACCCAGTACTTC CASSSGLAQETQYF
TRBJ1-6 - - TRBV20-1 TGCAGTGCTAACCCCTCGACAGTTAATTCACCCCTCCACTTT CSANPSTVNSPLHF
TRBJ2-5 TRBD1 - TRBV7-3 TGTGCCAGCAGCTCCACTGGGACAGTAGAGACCCAGTACTTC CASSSTGTVETQYF
TRBJ2-5 - few TRBV5-6 TGTGCCAGCAGCTTCTCACCGGCGGGCAGGCGGGACCAAGAGACCCAGTACTTC CASSFSPAGRRDQETQYF
TRBJ2-5 - - TRBV2 TGTGCCAGCAGGGCCAACAGGCACCAAGAGACCCAGTACTTC CASRANRHQETQYF
TRBJ2-5 TRBD1 - TRBV9 TGTGCCAGCAGCCCGGCGGACAGGGGGCGGGGAGAGACCCAGTACTTC CASSPADRGRGETQYF
TRBJ2-7 - - TRBV2 TGTGCCGTCAGGGGGGAAGCCTACGAGCAGTACTTC CAVRGEAYEQYF
TRBJ2-5 TRBD2 - TRBV19 TGTGCCAGTAGTACCCAGCGGGAATATGTCTCGGAGACCCAGTACTTC CASSTQREYVSETQYF
TRBJ2-2 TRBD1 - TRBV2 TGTGCCAGCAGTCCGGGACAGGGCGGCACCGGGGAGCTGTTTTTT CASSPGQGGTGELFF
TRBJ1-1 - - TRBV7-2 TGTGCCAGCAGCCCCGGTGGGGGCGGAGACACTGAAGCTTTCTTT CASSPGGGGDTEAFF
TRBJ2-2 TRBD2 few TRBV7-9 TGTGCCAGCAGCGGGGGGGGGTACGGTTACACCGGGGAGCTGTTTTTT CASSGGGYGYTGELFF
TRBJ2-3 - - TRBV15 TGTGCCACCAGCAGAGATAGAAGTCCAGATACGCAGTATTTT CATSRDRSPDTQYF
TRBJ1-2 TRBD1 - TRBV2 TGTGCCAGCAGAGTACAGGGGGCCACGGGAGGCTACACCTTC CASRVQGATGGYTF
TRBJ2-2 - - TRBV7-2 TGTGCCAGCAGCTTAAGACTAGGAGTATCCACCGGGGAGCTGTTTTTT CASSLRLGVSTGELFF
TRBJ2-6 - - TRBV20-1 TGCAGTGCTAGAGGGGACAACGTCCTGACTTTC CSARGDNVLTF
TRBJ1-6 TRBD1 - TRBV5-4 TGTGCCAGCAGCGGGGACAGCGGGAGGTCACCCCTCCACTTT CASSGDSGRSPLHF
TRBJ2-3 - - TRBV15 TGTGCCACCAGCAGGGGAAGCATTACAGGGACTGGGGGGGATACGCAGTATTTT CATSRGSITGTGGDTQYF
TRBJ1-5 - - TRBV9 TGTGCCAGCAGCGTAGGGGAGGGGTCAAATCAGCCCCAGCATTTT CASSVGEGSNQPQHF
TRBJ1-1 - - TRBV7-2 TGTGCCAGCAGCTTACGGTTGGGGCCGAACACTGAAGCTTTCTTT CASSLRLGPNTEAFF
TRBJ1-2 TRBD1 - TRBV10-3 TGTGCCATCAGGCTACAGGGGACCGCTAACTATGGCTACACCTTC CAIRLQGTANYGYTF
TRBJ1-4 - many TRBV5-6 TGTGCCAGCAGCTGGGACACAACTAATGAAAAACTGTTTTTT CASSWDTTNEKLFF
TRBJ2-5 - - TRBV7-2 TGTGCCAGCAGCTCTGGTCCCCCCGGGGTGGGGGAGACCCAGTACTTC CASSSGPPGVGETQYF
TRBJ2-2 - many TRBV11-2 TGTGCCAGCAGCCCACACCCAGCAGGGGACACCGGGGAGCTGTTTTTT CASSPHPAGDTGELFF
TRBJ2-7 - few TRBV20-1 TGCAGTGCTCCCCTGCTCCTCGCCCCTGGGGGAAGCTCCTACGAGCAGTACTTC CSAPLLLAPGGSSYEQYF
TRBJ2-5 - - TRBV11-3 TGTGCCAGCAGTCCGGAGGGATGGGAGACCCAGTACTTC CASSPEGWETQYF
TRBJ1-2 - - TRBV29-1 TGCAGCGTTGAAGACGGGCACGAAGGCTACACCTTC CSVEDGHEGYTF
TRBJ2-5 - few TRBV9 TGTGCCAGCAGCGTGGGTGAGGAGACCCAGTACTTC CASSVGEETQYF
TRBJ2-7 TRBD1 many TRBV6-1 TGTGCCAGCAGTGGGGAGGGGGGGACAGGGCACGAGCAGTACTTC CASSGEGGTGHEQYF
TRBJ2-7 TRBD1 - TRBV10-3 TGTGCCAGCGGGACAGGACGATCCTACGAGCAGTACTTC CASGTGRSYEQYF
TRBJ1-6 TRBD1 - TRBV20-1 TGCAGTGCTCCGTTACCGGGACAGGGTAAACCCCTCCACTTT CSAPLPGQGKPLHF
TRBJ2-1 TRBD2 - TRBV7-9 TGTGCCGGCGTGGGGGGGTCCTACAATGAGCAGTTCTTC CAGVGGSYNEQFF
TRBJ1-4 - - TRBV30 TGTGCCTGGAGTAATGGGGCAGCCAGACTAAAACTGTTTTTT CAWSNGAARLKLFF
TRBJ2-7 TRBD2 few TRBV7-3 TGTGCCAGCAGCCGTAGCGGGGGGGCATACGAGCAGTACTTC CASSRSGGAYEQYF
TRBJ2-1 TRBD2 - TRBV10-3 TGTGCCATCAGTGAGTCTGGAGGACTAGCGGGACCCTACAATGAGCAGTTCTTC CAISESGGLAGPYNEQFF